This is a list of T cell receptor beta chains from one sample in a study of cytomegalovirus exposure and HLA in healthy donors. Only in-frame clones appear in the TCRdb table, and some are missing; sequencing was by immunoSEQ multiplex PCR. The table shows about 56,000 clones, with around 90% occurring only once. Material for sequencing was PBMCs. Receptors originate from a man aged 18-30 years in good health and CMV-seronegative. Each CDR3 is given with its conserved first and last residue. A D gene is named only where the DNA matches it firmly. The size entry is marked missing in some rows and otherwise reads once, few, many or a size class.

j_call	v_call	clone_size	d_call	cdr3_aa	cdr3_nt
TRBJ2-7	TRBV5-6	NA	TRBD1	CASSLVGTDHEQYF	TGTGCCAGCAGCTTGGTAGGGACAGACCACGAGCAGTACTTC
TRBJ2-5	TRBV4-3	few	NA	CASSQRPGGTQYF	TGCGCCAGCAGCCAACGGCCCGGGGGGACCCAGTACTTC
TRBJ1-2	TRBV5-6	NA	TRBD1	CASSPGQGGDYGYTF	TGTGCCAGCAGCCCGGGACAGGGAGGGGACTATGGCTACACCTTC
TRBJ2-1	TRBV5-1	once	TRBD1	CASSLGQGNNEQFF	TGCGCCAGCAGCCTAGGACAGGGGAATAATGAGCAGTTCTTC
TRBJ2-2	TRBV5-6	NA	TRBD1	CASSWGQSTGELFF	TGTGCCAGCAGTTGGGGACAGTCTACCGGGGAGCTGTTTTTT
TRBJ2-3	TRBV14	NA	TRBD2	CASSKALGGSIADTQYF	TGTGCCAGCAGCAAGGCTCTTGGCGGGAGTATTGCAGATACGCAGTATTTT
TRBJ1-5	TRBV27	NA	TRBD1	CASTPGTGINQPQHF	TGTGCCAGCACCCCCGGGACAGGTATTAATCAGCCCCAGCATTTT
TRBJ2-7	TRBV28	NA	TRBD1	CASSSIGQGAVKRESYEQYF	TGTGCCAGCAGCTCTATCGGACAGGGGGCGGTCAAGCGGGAGTCCTACGAGCAGTACTTC
TRBJ1-1	TRBV6-5	NA	NA	CASSYGRENTEAFF	TGTGCCAGCAGTTACGGCAGGGAGAACACTGAAGCTTTCTTT
TRBJ1-2	TRBV12-5	NA	NA	CASGTESYGYTF	TGTGCTAGTGGGACAGAGTCCTATGGCTACACCTTC
TRBJ2-7	TRBV14	NA	TRBD2	CASSQDLSLAGVREQYF	TGTGCCAGCAGCCAAGATCTTAGTCTAGCGGGAGTGCGAGAGCAGTACTTC
TRBJ1-2	TRBV28	NA	NA	CASSSPVEEGYYGYTF	TGTGCCAGCAGTTCCCCCGTCGAGGAAGGATACTATGGCTACACCTTC
TRBJ1-1	TRBV5-4	NA	TRBD1	CASSERKGQGAFGEAFF	TGTGCCAGCAGCGAACGCAAAGGACAGGGGGCGTTTGGGGAAGCTTTCTTT
TRBJ1-5	TRBV11-2	NA	TRBD1	CASSLGPGQGQGNQPQHF	TGTGCCAGCAGCTTAGGACCGGGACAGGGACAAGGGAATCAGCCCCAGCATTTT
TRBJ1-5	TRBV18	NA	NA	CASHGQPQHF	TGTGCCAGCCACGGGCAGCCCCAGCATTTT
TRBJ2-3	TRBV7-2	NA	TRBD2	CASSSGLAGPDTQYF	TGTGCCAGCAGCTCGGGACTAGCGGGACCAGATACGCAGTATTTT
TRBJ2-3	TRBV27	NA	NA	CASSHLMASGTDTQYF	TGTGCCAGCTCCCATTTAATGGCTAGCGGCACAGATACGCAGTATTTT
TRBJ1-2	TRBV28	NA	NA	CASSSAGNNYGYTF	TGTGCCAGCAGTTCCGCCGGGAATAACTATGGCTACACCTTC
TRBJ2-2	TRBV28	NA	TRBD1	CATRRGGADTGELFF	TGTGCCACCAGAAGAGGGGGCGCAGACACCGGGGAGCTGTTTTTT
TRBJ2-7	TRBV5-6	NA	TRBD1	CASSLGTGGSEQYF	TGTGCCAGCAGCTTAGGGACAGGGGGCTCCGAGCAGTACTTC
TRBJ2-7	TRBV4-3	NA	NA	CASSHGYEQYF	TGCGCCAGCAGCCACGGGTACGAGCAGTACTTC
TRBJ2-7	TRBV25-1	NA	TRBD2	CASSFNPGTSGSSAQYF	TGTGCCAGTAGTTTCAATCCGGGGACTAGCGGGAGTTCTGCGCAGTACTTC
TRBJ2-7	TRBV7-2	NA	NA	CASSKAHSEQYF	TGTGCCAGCAGCAAAGCTCACTCCGAGCAGTACTTC
TRBJ2-1	TRBV6-6	NA	NA	CASKPDSGMEYNEQFF	TGTGCCAGCAAACCTGATAGCGGTATGGAGTACAATGAGCAGTTCTTC
TRBJ2-1	TRBV27	NA	NA	CASSLSQGAGYNEQFF	TGTGCCAGCAGTCTCTCGCAAGGGGCGGGGTACAATGAGCAGTTCTTC
TRBJ2-7	TRBV29-1	NA	NA	CSGGSRGYEQYF	TGCAGCGGGGGATCGCGGGGATACGAGCAGTACTTC
TRBJ2-7	TRBV21-1	NA	NA	CASSSYRDTYEQYF	TGTGCCAGCAGCTCCTACAGGGATACCTACGAGCAGTACTTC